Listed here is a single T cell receptor (beta chain). CDR3 length: 12 residues. CDR1 SGHKS and CDR2 YYEKEE come from the germline V gene (reference sequence). Trimming removed 2 bases at V and 6 bases at J, with 9 bases between. Clones were read by immunoSEQ multiplex PCR, and TCRdb kept only the in-frame ones, dropping some. The sample records approximately 49,000 clones, 82% being singletons. The sample belongs to a study of blood T cell repertoires in COVID-19. The TCR was taken from a human donor with acute or convalescent COVID-19. The donor label of this sample is uncertain. The rearrangement joins TRBV5-5 to TRBJ2-7; D gene unclear. Input material: peripheral blood. CDR3 sequence: CASSLVPTEQYF. Here the CDR3 DNA reads TGTGCCAGCAGCTTAGTCCCTACCGAGCAGTACTTC.